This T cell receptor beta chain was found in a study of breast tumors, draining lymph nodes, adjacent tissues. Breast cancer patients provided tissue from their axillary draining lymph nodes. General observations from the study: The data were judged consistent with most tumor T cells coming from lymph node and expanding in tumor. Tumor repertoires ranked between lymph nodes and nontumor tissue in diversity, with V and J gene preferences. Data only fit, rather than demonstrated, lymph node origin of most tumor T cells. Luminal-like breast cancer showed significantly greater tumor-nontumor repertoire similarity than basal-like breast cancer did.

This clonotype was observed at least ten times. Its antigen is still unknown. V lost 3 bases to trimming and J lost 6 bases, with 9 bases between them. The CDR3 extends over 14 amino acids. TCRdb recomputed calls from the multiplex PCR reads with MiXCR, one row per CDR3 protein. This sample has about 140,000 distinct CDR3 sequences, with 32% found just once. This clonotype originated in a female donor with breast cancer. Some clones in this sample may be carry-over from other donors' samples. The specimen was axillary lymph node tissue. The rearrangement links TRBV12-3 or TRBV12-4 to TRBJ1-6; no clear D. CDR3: CASSFSDGNSPLHF. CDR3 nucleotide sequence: TGTGCCAGCAGTTTCTCCGACGGTAATTCACCCCTCCACTTT.